Listed below are T cell receptor beta chains from one sample, sequenced in a study of cytomegalovirus exposure and HLA in healthy donors. Produced via immunoSEQ multiplex PCR; TCRdb's table is partial and in-frame only. The table has more than 250,000 clones, 75% to 90% seen once. Specimen: PBMCs. These receptors were obtained from a woman aged 18 to 35 in good health and CMV-seronegative. The CDR3 runs from the conserved cysteine through the conserved F or W. The order of the fields is J gene, V gene, clone size, D gene, CDR3 protein, CDR3 DNA. D genes are given only for firm matches. Size is omitted from some rows. Given values are once, few, many or a class for expanded clones.

J: TRBJ2-2
V: TRBV6-4
size: .
D: .
CDR3: CASIQRPGSNTGELFF
DNA: TGTGCCAGCATTCAACGCCCCGGTTCGAACACCGGGGAGCTGTTTTTT

J: TRBJ2-3
V: TRBV7-7
size: .
D: .
CDR3: CASSLIQEGTDTQYF
DNA: TGTGCTAGCAGCTTAATTCAGGAGGGCACAGATACGCAGTATTTT

J: TRBJ1-3
V: TRBV30
size: few
D: .
CDR3: CAWSVSRGSGNTIYF
DNA: TGTGCCTGGAGTGTTTCTAGGGGATCTGGAAACACCATATATTTT

J: TRBJ1-1
V: TRBV2
size: .
D: .
CDR3: CASSFGTNEAFF
DNA: TGTGCCAGCAGTTTTGGGACAAATGAAGCTTTCTTT

J: TRBJ1-2
V: TRBV7-9
size: .
D: .
CDR3: CASSPPQTYGYTF
DNA: TGTGCCAGCAGCCCCCCACAGACCTATGGCTACACCTTC

J: TRBJ1-4
V: TRBV9
size: .
D: .
CDR3: CASSVAAGANDEKLFF
DNA: TGTGCCAGCAGCGTAGCTGCCGGAGCCAATGATGAAAAACTGTTTTTT

J: TRBJ2-7
V: TRBV7-9
size: .
D: TRBD2
CDR3: CASSLPRSGSGVDEQYF
DNA: TGTGCCAGCAGCTTGCCTAGAAGCGGGAGTGGGGTCGACGAGCAGTACTTC

J: TRBJ2-1
V: TRBV7-2
size: .
D: TRBD2
CDR3: CASSLRLAGGKVEQFF
DNA: TGTGCCAGCAGCTTAAGACTAGCGGGAGGAAAAGTAGAGCAGTTCTTC

J: TRBJ2-7
V: TRBV21-1
size: .
D: .
CDR3: CASTSDRGSNSVYEQYF
DNA: TGTGCCAGCACCTCAGACAGGGGGTCGAATTCCGTCTACGAGCAGTACTTC

J: TRBJ2-1
V: TRBV6-6
size: few
D: .
CDR3: CASSSLDREQFF
DNA: TGTGCCAGCAGTTCCCTAGACAGGGAGCAGTTCTTC

J: TRBJ2-3
V: TRBV7-2
size: .
D: .
CDR3: CASSLGAVLRTDTQYF
DNA: TGTGCCAGCAGCTTAGGAGCGGTCCTACGCACAGATACGCAGTATTTT

J: TRBJ2-1
V: TRBV6-1
size: .
D: TRBD2
CDR3: CASSRAGVVEQFF
DNA: TGTGCCAGCAGTAGGGCGGGAGTGGTTGAGCAGTTCTTC

J: TRBJ1-2
V: TRBV11-2
size: .
D: TRBD1
CDR3: CASSLDQWTGVAGYTF
DNA: TGTGCCAGCAGCTTAGATCAGTGGACAGGGGTCGCTGGCTACACCTTC

J: TRBJ2-3
V: TRBV2
size: .
D: .
CDR3: CASSQGLGESDTQYF
DNA: TGTGCCAGCTCTCAGGGGCTCGGCGAGTCAGATACGCAGTATTTT

J: TRBJ1-1
V: TRBV5-4
size: .
D: TRBD1
CDR3: CASSLEWTGGARNTEAFF
DNA: TGTGCCAGCAGCTTGGAATGGACAGGTGGGGCCCGGAACACTGAAGCTTTCTTT

J: TRBJ2-7
V: TRBV18
size: .
D: TRBD1
CDR3: CASSVGVGQGTYEQYF
DNA: TGTGCCAGCTCAGTCGGGGTCGGACAGGGAACCTACGAGCAGTACTTC

J: TRBJ2-7
V: TRBV27
size: .
D: .
CDR3: CASSLFNTGAYEQYF
DNA: TGTGCCAGCAGTTTATTCAACACAGGAGCCTACGAGCAGTACTTC

J: TRBJ2-3
V: TRBV5-6
size: .
D: TRBD2
CDR3: CASSPWTRLSTDTQYF
DNA: TGTGCCAGCAGCCCCTGGACTAGGCTAAGCACAGATACGCAGTATTTT

J: TRBJ2-1
V: TRBV5-1
size: .
D: .
CDR3: CASSLGLNEQFF
DNA: TGCGCCAGCAGCTTGGGTCTAAATGAGCAGTTCTTC

J: TRBJ1-5
V: TRBV18
size: .
D: TRBD1
CDR3: CASSQGQGTNQPQHF
DNA: TGTGCCAGCTCACAAGGACAGGGAACCAATCAGCCCCAGCATTTT

J: TRBJ2-7
V: TRBV27
size: .
D: TRBD1
CDR3: CASSTGTGVDEQYF
DNA: TGTGCCAGCAGTACCGGGACAGGGGTTGACGAGCAGTACTTC

J: TRBJ2-7
V: TRBV7-2
size: .
D: TRBD2
CDR3: CASSFSSSGTYEQYF
DNA: TGTGCCAGCAGCTTTAGTTCTAGCGGAACCTACGAGCAGTACTTC

J: TRBJ1-2
V: TRBV7-2
size: .
D: .
CDR3: CASSSQGYSYGYTF
DNA: TGTGCCAGCAGCTCACAGGGTTACAGCTATGGCTACACCTTC

J: TRBJ2-3
V: TRBV25-1
size: .
D: .
CDR3: CASRSRTDTDTQYF
DNA: TGTGCCAGCAGATCCAGGACAGACACAGATACGCAGTATTTT

J: TRBJ2-1
V: TRBV5-4
size: .
D: TRBD2
CDR3: CASNFLAGGPEEQFF
DNA: TGTGCCAGCAACTTCCTAGCGGGAGGGCCGGAGGAGCAGTTCTTC

J: TRBJ1-1
V: TRBV5-1
size: .
D: .
CDR3: CASSLREGNTEAFF
DNA: TGCGCCAGCAGCTTGAGAGAGGGAAACACTGAAGCTTTCTTT

J: TRBJ1-1
V: TRBV30
size: .
D: .
CDR3: CAWTRGGRTEAFF
DNA: TGTGCCTGGACTCGGGGGGGGCGGACTGAAGCTTTCTTT

J: TRBJ2-6
V: TRBV5-8
size: .
D: TRBD2
CDR3: CASSQWRGAGANVLTF
DNA: TGTGCCAGCAGCCAATGGCGGGGGGCTGGGGCCAACGTCCTGACTTTC

J: TRBJ1-4
V: TRBV7-6
size: few
D: TRBD1
CDR3: CASSDRGNEKLFF
DNA: TGTGCCAGCTCGGACAGGGGTAATGAAAAACTGTTTTTT

J: TRBJ1-1
V: TRBV27
size: .
D: TRBD1
CDR3: CASSSAGGNTEAFF
DNA: TGTGCCAGCAGTTCGGCAGGGGGAAACACTGAAGCTTTCTTT

J: TRBJ2-7
V: TRBV7-2
size: .
D: .
CDR3: CASSVRASASHSYEQYF
DNA: TGTGCCAGCAGCGTCCGCGCTAGCGCCTCTCATTCCTACGAGCAGTACTTC

J: TRBJ2-3
V: TRBV28
size: once
D: .
CDR3: CASSLSGSADTQYF
DNA: TGTGCCAGCAGTTTATCCGGGAGCGCAGATACGCAGTATTTT

J: TRBJ2-3
V: TRBV2
size: .
D: .
CDR3: CASTAERYTDTQYF
DNA: TGTGCCAGCACTGCCGAGCGGTACACAGATACGCAGTATTTT